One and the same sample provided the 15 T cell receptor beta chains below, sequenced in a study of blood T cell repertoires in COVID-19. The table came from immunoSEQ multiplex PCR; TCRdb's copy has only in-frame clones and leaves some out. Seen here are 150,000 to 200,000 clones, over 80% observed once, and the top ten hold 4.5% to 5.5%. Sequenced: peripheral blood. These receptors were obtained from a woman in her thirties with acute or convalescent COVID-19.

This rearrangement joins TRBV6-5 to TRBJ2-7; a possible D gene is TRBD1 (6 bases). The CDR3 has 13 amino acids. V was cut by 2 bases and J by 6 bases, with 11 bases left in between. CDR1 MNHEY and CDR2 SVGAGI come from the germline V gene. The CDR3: CASSYGQGLEQYF. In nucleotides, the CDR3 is TGTGCCAGCAGTTACGGGCAGGGGCTCGAGCAGTACTTC.

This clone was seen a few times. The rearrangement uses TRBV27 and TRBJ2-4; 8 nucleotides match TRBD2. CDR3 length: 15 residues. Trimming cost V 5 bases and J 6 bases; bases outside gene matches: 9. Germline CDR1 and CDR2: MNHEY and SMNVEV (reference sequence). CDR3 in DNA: TGTGCCAGCAGTGCCCAGGGGAGCGGGAGAAACATTCAGTACTTC. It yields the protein CASSAQGSGRNIQYF.

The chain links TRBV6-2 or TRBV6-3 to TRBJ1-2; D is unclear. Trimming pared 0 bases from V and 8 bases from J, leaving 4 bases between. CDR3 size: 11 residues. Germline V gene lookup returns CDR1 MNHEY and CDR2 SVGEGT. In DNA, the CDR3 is TGTGCCAGCAGTTACTCTCTAGGCTACACCTTC. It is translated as CASSYSLGYTF.

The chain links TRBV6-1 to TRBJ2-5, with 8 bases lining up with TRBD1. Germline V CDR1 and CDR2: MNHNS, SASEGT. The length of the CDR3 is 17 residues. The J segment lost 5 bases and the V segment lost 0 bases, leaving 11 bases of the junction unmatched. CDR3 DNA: TGTGCCAGCAGTGAAGCGAGCGGCCAGGGGGCAAAGGAGACCCAGTACTTC. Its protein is CASSEASGQGAKETQYF.

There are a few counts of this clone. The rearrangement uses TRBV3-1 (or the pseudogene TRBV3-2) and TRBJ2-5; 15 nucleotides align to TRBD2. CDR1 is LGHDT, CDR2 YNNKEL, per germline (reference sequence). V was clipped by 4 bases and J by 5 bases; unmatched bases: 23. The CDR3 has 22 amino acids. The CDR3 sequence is CASSPMRELGLAGGPPEETQYF. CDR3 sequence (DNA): TGTGCCAGCAGCCCTATGAGAGAATTAGGACTAGCGGGAGGGCCGCCTGAGGAGACCCAGTACTTC.

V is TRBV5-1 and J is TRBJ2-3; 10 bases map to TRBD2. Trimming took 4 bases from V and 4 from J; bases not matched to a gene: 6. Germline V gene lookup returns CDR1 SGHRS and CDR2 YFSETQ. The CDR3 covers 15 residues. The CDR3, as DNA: TGCGCCAGCAGCCGGAGCGGGGGGGCCTCAGATACGCAGTATTTT. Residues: CASSRSGGASDTQYF.

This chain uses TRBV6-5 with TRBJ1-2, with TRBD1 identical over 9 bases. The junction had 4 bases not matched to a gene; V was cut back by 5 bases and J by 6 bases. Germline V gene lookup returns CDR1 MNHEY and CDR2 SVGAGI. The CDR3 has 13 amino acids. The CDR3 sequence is CASSLDRGNGYTF. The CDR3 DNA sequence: TGTGCCAGCAGTCTGGACAGGGGAAATGGCTACACCTTC.

CDR3 region: CASSLASSPNTGELFF. CDR3 nucleotide sequence: TGTGCCAGCAGCTTAGCTAGTAGCCCGAACACCGGGGAGCTGTTTTTT. J is TRBJ2-2 and V is TRBV7-2; no reliable D call. The CDR3 contains 16 residues. Germline V gene sequence: CDR1 SGHTA, CDR2 FQGNSA. V dropped 0 bases and J dropped 0 bases, with 8 bases sitting between them.

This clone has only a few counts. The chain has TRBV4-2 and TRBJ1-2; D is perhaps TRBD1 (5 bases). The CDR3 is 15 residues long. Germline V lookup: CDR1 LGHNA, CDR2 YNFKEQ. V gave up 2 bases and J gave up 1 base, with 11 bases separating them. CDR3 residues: CASSQSDRVNYGYTF. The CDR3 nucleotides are TGTGCCAGCAGCCAATCCGACAGAGTTAACTATGGCTACACCTTC.

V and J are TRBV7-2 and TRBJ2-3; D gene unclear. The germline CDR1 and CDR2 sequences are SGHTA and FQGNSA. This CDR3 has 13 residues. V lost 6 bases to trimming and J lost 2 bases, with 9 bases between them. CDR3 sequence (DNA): TGTGCCAGCAGTTCTCACACCACAGATACGCAGTATTTT. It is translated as CASSSHTTDTQYF.

The CDR3, as DNA: TGTGCCAGCAGCGTAGTCCCAGCGGGGTCTACAGATACGCAGTATTTT. This gives the protein CASSVVPAGSTDTQYF. The chain employs TRBV9 and TRBJ2-3, with 7 nucleotides matching TRBD2. V dropped 0 bases and J dropped 3; count of bases not matched to a gene: 7. The CDR3 has 16 amino acids. Germline V gene lookup returns CDR1 SGDLS and CDR2 YYNGEE.

The CDR3 sequence: CASSQGLWGAETQPQHF. Written as DNA, the CDR3 is TGTGCCAGCAGCCAAGGCTTATGGGGCGCAGAAACGCAGCCCCAGCATTTT. The chain carries TRBV4-2 and TRBJ1-5; TRBD1 might be the D (5 bases). The germline CDR1 and CDR2 sequences are LGHNA and YNFKEQ. V lost 1 base and J 7 bases, leaving 20 bases between the germline ends. The CDR3 has 17 residues.

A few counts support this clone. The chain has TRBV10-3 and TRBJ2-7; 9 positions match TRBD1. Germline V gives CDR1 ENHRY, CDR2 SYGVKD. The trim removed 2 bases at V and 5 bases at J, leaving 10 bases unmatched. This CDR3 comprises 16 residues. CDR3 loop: CAISEAASGQGHEQYF. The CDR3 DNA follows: TGTGCCATCAGTGAGGCGGCGTCGGGACAGGGACACGAGCAGTACTTC.

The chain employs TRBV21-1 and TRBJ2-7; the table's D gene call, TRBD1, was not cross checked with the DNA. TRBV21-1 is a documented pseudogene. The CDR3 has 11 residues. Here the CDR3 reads CASSSNRGPHF. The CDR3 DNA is TGTGCCAGCAGCAGCAACAGGGGCCCTCACTTC.

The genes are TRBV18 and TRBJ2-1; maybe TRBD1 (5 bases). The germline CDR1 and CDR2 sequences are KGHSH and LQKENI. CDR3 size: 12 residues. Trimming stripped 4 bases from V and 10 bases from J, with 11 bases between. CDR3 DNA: TGTGCCAGCTCACGAATGACAGCCGAGCAGTTCTTC. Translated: CASSRMTAEQFF.